A single sample is the source of the 14 T cell receptor beta chains below, sequenced in a study of blood T cell repertoires in COVID-19. Sequenced by immunoSEQ multiplex PCR; TCRdb stores in-frame clones only, minus some. Among a few hundred thousand clones listed, around 89% were seen once. Sequenced input: peripheral blood. All receptors derive from a woman aged 60-75 years with acute or convalescent COVID-19.

V usage is TRBV2 and J usage is TRBJ2-1, with 10 bases fitting TRBD1. The V gene's germline CDR1 is SNHLY and CDR2 FYNNEI. V lost 6 bases, J lost 2 bases, and 4 bases stayed unmatched. The CDR3 contains 15 residues. Here the CDR3 DNA reads TGTGCCAGCAGCCTAGGACAGGGGGCCTACAATGAGCAGTTCTTC. Translating gives CASSLGQGAYNEQFF.

V gene TRBV6-2 or TRBV6-3 combines with J gene TRBJ1-4; TRBD1 is a possible D gene (5 bases). The V end was cut by 6 bases, the J end by 10 bases, with 21 bases between. This CDR3 comprises 15 residues. Germline CDR1 is MNHEY and CDR2 is SVGEGT. CDR3 coding DNA: TGTGCCAGCAGCTCTGGCCTTACAGGCGTTGGAAAACTGTTTTTT. Residues: CASSSGLTGVGKLFF.

Details on this clone: One end of the junction does not line up with germline, which may come from a read error. The chain couples TRBV28 to TRBJ2-2; D possibly corresponds to TRBD1 (5 bases). This CDR3 has 14 amino acids. Germline V gene sequence: CDR1 MDHEN, CDR2 SYDVKM. This CDR3 is CASTLRGWTGELFF. In nucleotides, the CDR3 is TGTGCCAGCACTTTAAGGGGCTGGACCGGGGAGCTGTTTTTT. The complete variable domain, with remaining parts taken from reference TRBV28 and TRBJ2-2, reads DVKVTQSSRYLVKRTGEKVFLECVQDMDHENMFWYRQDPGLGLRLIYFSYDVKMKEKGDIPEGYSVSREKKERFSLILESASTNQTSMYLCASTLRGWTGELFFGEGSRLTVL.

This chain's CDR3 is CASKVTGQIPNYGYTF. CDR3 nucleotide sequence: TGTGCCAGCAAGGTGACAGGGCAAATCCCTAACTATGGCTACACCTTC. The chain recombines TRBV27 with TRBJ1-2, with 7 bases that match TRBD1. The CDR3 is made up of 16 amino acids. V was pared by 7 bases and J by 0 bases, with 11 bases of the junction left unmatched. Germline V CDR1 and CDR2: MNHEY, SMNVEV (reference sequence).

The rearrangement links TRBV2 to TRBJ2-7; tentatively, D is TRBD1 (6 bases). Per the germline V gene, CDR1 is SNHLY and CDR2 is FYNNEI. Trimming left V 4 bases short and J 3 bases short, with 16 bases between. The CDR3 runs 15 residues. The CDR3 sequence: CASSARQARDYEQYF. The CDR3 coding sequence is TGTGCCAGCAGTGCACGACAGGCACGGGACTACGAGCAGTACTTC.

This clone was seen just once. The chain recombines TRBV30 with TRBJ1-3; D gene unclear. CDR3 length: 17 amino acids. The V end lost 1 base, the J end lost 2 bases, and 18 bases lay between the germline ends. Germline V gives CDR1 GTSNPN, CDR2 SVGIG (reference sequence). CDR3 in DNA: TGTGCCTGGAGTGACAAAGCCGGGGAGAGGGCTGGAAACACCATATATTTT. It codes for CAWSDKAGERAGNTIYF.

Comment on this clone: At one of its ends the junction is not consistent with the germline gene, which may arise from a read error. The chain has TRBV7-7 and TRBJ2-5, with a weak D call TRBD2 (6 bases). Germline CDR1 and CDR2: SSHAT and FNYEAQ (reference sequence). The CDR3 is made up of 15 amino acids. This chain's CDR3 is CASSLATGVGETQYF. CDR3 coding DNA: TGTGCTAGCAGCTTAGCTACGGGGGTAGGAGAGACCCAGTACTTC.

This sequence joins TRBV4-2 and TRBJ1-4; possibly TRBD1 for D (5 bases). Per germline, CDR1 LGHNA and CDR2 YNFKEQ. V lost 3 bases and J 8 bases, leaving 7 bases between the germline ends. The CDR3 has 12 amino acids. The chain's CDR3 is CASSHAGEKLFF. In DNA form, the CDR3 reads TGTGCCAGCAGCCACGCAGGGGAAAAACTGTTTTTT.

The chain uses TRBV6-4 and TRBJ2-1; 9 bases line up with TRBD2. V shed 0 bases and J 12 bases; nucleotides not matched to a gene: 12. The germline gives CDR1 MRHNA, CDR2 SNTAGT. The CDR3 length is 16 residues. The CDR3 DNA is TGTGCCAGCAGTGACTCAGCGAGTGGGGGCGGGAGGGTGCAGTTCTTC. It encodes CASSDSASGGGRVQFF.

The chain recombines TRBV7-2 with TRBJ2-3; 10 positions match TRBD1. J lost 3 bases, V lost 5 bases, and 8 bases had no gene match. The CDR3 totals 16 residues. Germline lookup yields CDR1 SGHTA and CDR2 FQGNSA. CDR3 region: CASSADRGPGTDTQYF. For the CDR3, the DNA is TGTGCCAGCAGCGCCGACAGGGGGCCGGGGACAGATACGCAGTATTTT.

CDR3 protein: CASSQDWGMGQGATNEKLFF. CDR3 in DNA: TGCGCCAGCAGCCAAGATTGGGGTATGGGACAGGGGGCGACTAATGAAAAACTGTTTTTT. V and J are TRBV4-3 and TRBJ1-4, with 12 bases aligning to TRBD1. This CDR3 is built from 20 residues. Germline trimming cut 0 bases from V and 2 bases from J; bases unmatched to any gene: 10. From germline, CDR1 is LGHNA and CDR2 YSLEER.

This clone was seen only once. V and J are TRBV6-5 and TRBJ1-6; a possible D gene is TRBD1 (6 bases). Germline lookup yields CDR1 MNHEY and CDR2 SVGAGI. The CDR3 spans 14 residues. Trimming left V 8 bases short and J 7 bases short, with 15 bases between. CDR3 sequence: CASRVQGHNSPLHF. CDR3 in DNA: TGTGCCAGCCGAGTACAGGGCCACAATTCACCCCTCCACTTT.

The chain carries TRBV19 and TRBJ2-5, with D perhaps matching TRBD2 (6 bases). CDR3 length equals 14 residues. CDR1 and CDR2 (germline): LNHDA, SQIVND (reference sequence). Trimming shortened V by 5 bases and J by 9 bases, and 19 bases separated the two germline ends. CDR3 DNA: TGTGCCAGTAGTGAGGGACTCCTCAGGTTCGCCCAGTACTTC. It yields the protein CASSEGLLRFAQYF.

This chain links TRBV7-3 with TRBJ2-1, with D tentatively TRBD2 (5 bases). Per germline, CDR1 SGHTA and CDR2 FQGTGA. With 5 bases removed from V and 6 bases from J, the gap between germline ends came to 11 bases. This CDR3 has 13 residues. CDR3 region: CASSQSGLNEQFF. CDR3 nucleotide sequence: TGTGCCAGCAGCCAGTCTGGACTCAATGAGCAGTTCTTC.